This T cell receptor beta chain is from a study of blood T cell repertoires in COVID-19. The V gene's germline CDR1 is SEHNR and CDR2 FQNEAQ (reference sequence). The CDR3 runs 16 residues. The V segment lost 5 bases and the J segment 7 bases; nucleotides outside the gene matches: 10. The assay was immunoSEQ multiplex PCR, and TCRdb's table has in-frame clones only and misses some. Here the sample spans 450,000 or so clones, 90% being singletons. Sequencing was done on a sample of PBMCs or T cells enriched from blood (not recorded which). This sequence was found in a man between 18 and 35 years old who had recovered from COVID-19. The rearrangement joins TRBV7-9 to TRBJ2-1, with 11 bases lining up with TRBD2. CDR3 DNA sequence: TGTGCCAGCAGCGGAAGAACTAGCGGGAGTTTAAATGAGCAGTTCTTC. It yields the protein CASSGRTSGSLNEQFF.